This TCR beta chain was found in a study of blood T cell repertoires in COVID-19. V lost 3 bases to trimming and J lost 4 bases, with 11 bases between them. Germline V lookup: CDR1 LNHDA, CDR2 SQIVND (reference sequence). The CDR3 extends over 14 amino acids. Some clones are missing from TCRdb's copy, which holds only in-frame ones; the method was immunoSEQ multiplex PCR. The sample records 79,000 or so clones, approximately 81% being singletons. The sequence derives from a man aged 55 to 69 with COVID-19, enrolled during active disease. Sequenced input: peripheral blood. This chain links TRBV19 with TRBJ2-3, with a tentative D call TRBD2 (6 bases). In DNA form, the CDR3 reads TGTGCCAGTAGTATCGCGGGGATCGCAGATACGCAGTATTTT. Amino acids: CASSIAGIADTQYF.